This T cell receptor beta chain was captured in a study of control samples from healthy donors and cancer patients. The protocol was immunoSEQ multiplex PCR, while the TCRdb copy is restricted to in-frame clones and leaves out a portion. Seen in this sample are around 190,000 clones; the ten most common clones hold roughly 2.2%. CDR1 is MDHEN and CDR2 is SYDVKM in the germline V gene. The CDR3 length is 15 residues. V lost 3 bases, J lost 2 bases, and 11 bases lay in between. The source is a woman aged 25 to 39 in good health. The sequenced material came from blood. This rearrangement joins TRBV28 to TRBJ1-3; D is perhaps TRBD1 (5 bases). For the CDR3, the DNA is TGTGCCAGCAGTTTCCGCCAGGGCCCTGGAAACACCATATATTTT. Translated, it gives CASSFRQGPGNTIYF.